This is a list of T cell receptor beta chains from one sample in a study of response to subunit inactivated influenza vaccine. TCRdb re-analysed the RT-PCR reads in MiXCR, keeping a single row per CDR3 protein. This sample has over 400,000 distinct CDR3 sequences, with 10% to 15% found just once. Specimen: PBMCs from blood, collected about 6 weeks after vaccination. The source of these receptors is a man between 45 and 60 years old who received an inactivated influenza vaccine. CDR3s include the opening cysteine and the closing phenylalanine or tryptophan. Fields, in order: clone size, D gene, V gene, J gene, CDR3 DNA, CDR3 protein. D genes are given only for firm matches. Where a row states a size, it is once, few, many or the class of an expanded clone; other rows omit it.

>many|-|TRBV5-1|TRBJ2-3
TGCGCCAGCAGCTTGGCCGGGCCTGCGGATACGCAGTATTTT
CASSLAGPADTQYF
>-|-|TRBV4-1|TRBJ1-1
TGCGCCAGCAGTTCGCACCCAGGGGACTTAAGAAACACTGAAGCTTTCTTT
CASSSHPGDLRNTEAFF
>-|-|TRBV3-1|TRBJ2-7
TGTGCCAGCAGCCAAGCTTATTACTACGAGCAGTACTTC
CASSQAYYYEQYF
>few|-|TRBV6-1|TRBJ2-1
TGTGCCAGCAGCTCGGGCTGGGGCAGACTAGTGCTGTACAATGAGCAGTTCTTC
CASSSGWGRLVLYNEQFF
>few|-|TRBV7-9|TRBJ1-6
TGTGCCAGCAGCACGACAGCGCTGAATTCACCCCTCCACTTT
CASSTTALNSPLHF
>few|-|TRBV5-5|TRBJ2-7
TGTGCCAGCAGCTTGGAGGGGCTCAATTACGAGCAGTACTTC
CASSLEGLNYEQYF
>-|TRBD2|TRBV9|TRBJ2-3
TGTGCCAGCAGCAAGGGACTAGCGGGCCCGGTGGTAGCAGATACGCAGTATTTT
CASSKGLAGPVVADTQYF
>-|-|TRBV6-2/TRBV6-3|TRBJ2-1
TGTGCCAGCAGGGTGGGCGGCTGGAGTGGTAATGAGCAGTTCTTC
CASRVGGWSGNEQFF
>many|-|TRBV6-5|TRBJ1-3
TGTGCCAGCAGTTACTCGAAGGGGGGAACTGGAAACACCATATATTTT
CASSYSKGGTGNTIYF
>few|-|TRBV20-1|TRBJ2-5
TGCAGTGCTAGAGGTCTAGCCGAGGGGACCCAGTACTTC
CSARGLAEGTQYF
>-|TRBD1|TRBV12-3/TRBV12-4|TRBJ1-2
TGTGCCAGCAGACACCACCGGGACAGTCATGGCTACACCTTC
CASRHHRDSHGYTF
>many|-|TRBV5-1|TRBJ2-7
TGCGCCAGCAGCTTGGTAAGTGGCGAGCAGTACTTC
CASSLVSGEQYF
>-|-|TRBV5-1|TRBJ2-1
TGCGCCAGCAGGCCCGCGGCTTCCTACAATGAGCAGTTCTTC
CASRPAASYNEQFF
>-|TRBD2|TRBV29-1|TRBJ2-1
TGCAGCGTTCGGACTAGCGGCTACAATGAGCAGTTCTTC
CSVRTSGYNEQFF
>many|-|TRBV5-8|TRBJ1-5
TGTGCCAGCACCCCTCGGGGGGGCATCAGTCAGCCCCAGCATTTT
CASTPRGGISQPQHF
>-|-|TRBV29-1|TRBJ2-1
TGCAGCGTTGGGGCAGGGGCTTACAATGAGCAGTTCTTC
CSVGAGAYNEQFF
>-|-|TRBV21-1|TRBJ2-7
TGTGCCAGCAGCAAATCTTCCGAGCAGTACTTC
CASSKSSEQYF
>-|TRBD2|TRBV20-1|TRBJ2-1
TGCAGTGCTAGAGATGGGTCTAGCGGCCGATTTTACAATGAGCAGTTCTTC
CSARDGSSGRFYNEQFF